The rows below give T cell receptor beta chains drawn from one sample of a study of blood T cell repertoires in COVID-19. Sequencing was performed with immunoSEQ multiplex PCR; in TCRdb, only in-frame clones are kept and a portion is missing. Among 120,000 or so clones listed, 84% were seen once. The material sequenced was PBMCs or T cells enriched from blood (not recorded which). Receptors originate from a woman between 25 and 40 years old who had recovered from COVID-19. CDR3s leave out the opening cysteine and the closing phenylalanine or tryptophan.

j_call v_call cdr3_aa
TRBJ1-2 TRBV28 ASSLAAGLGGSGYT
TRBJ1-4 TRBV7-3 ASSRHPNEKLF
TRBJ2-1 TRBV12-3/TRBV12-4 ATSSGYNEQF
TRBJ2-3 TRBV5-8 ASSFLAGVTDTQY
TRBJ2-2 TRBV7-3 ASSLALDNTGELF
TRBJ1-5 TRBV27 ASSKRGTGRILGNQPQH
TRBJ2-7 TRBV6-5 ASSSVGGGSYEQY
TRBJ1-2 TRBV2 ASSETGGPRGYT
TRBJ2-5 TRBV29-1 SVEESPGLAGEETQY
TRBJ1-2 TRBV15 ATSRGQRLANYGYT
TRBJ2-5 TRBV7-9 ASSSTGQETQY
TRBJ2-7 TRBV5-1 ASSLGLAGAYEQY